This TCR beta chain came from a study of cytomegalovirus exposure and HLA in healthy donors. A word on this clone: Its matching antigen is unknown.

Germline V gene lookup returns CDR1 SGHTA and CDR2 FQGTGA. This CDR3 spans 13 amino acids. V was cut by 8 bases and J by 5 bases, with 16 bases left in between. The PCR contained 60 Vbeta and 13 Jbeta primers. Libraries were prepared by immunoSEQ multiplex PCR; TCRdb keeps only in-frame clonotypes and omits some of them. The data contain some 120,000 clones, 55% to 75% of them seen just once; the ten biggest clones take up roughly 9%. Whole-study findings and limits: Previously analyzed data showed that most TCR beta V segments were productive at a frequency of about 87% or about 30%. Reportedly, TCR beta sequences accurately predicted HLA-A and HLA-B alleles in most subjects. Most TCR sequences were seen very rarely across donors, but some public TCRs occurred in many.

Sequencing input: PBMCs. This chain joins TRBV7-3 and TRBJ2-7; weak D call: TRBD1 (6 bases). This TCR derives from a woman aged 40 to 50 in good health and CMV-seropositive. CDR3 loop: CASSFTGSDEQYF. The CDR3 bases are TGTGCCAGCTCCTTTACAGGGTCGGACGAGCAGTACTTC. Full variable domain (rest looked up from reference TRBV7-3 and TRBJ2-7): GAGVSQTPSNKVTEKGKYVELRCDPISGHTALYWYRQSLGQGPEFLIYFQGTGAADDSGLPNDRFFAVRPEGSVSTLKIQRTERGDSAVYLCASSFTGSDEQYFGPGTRLTVT.